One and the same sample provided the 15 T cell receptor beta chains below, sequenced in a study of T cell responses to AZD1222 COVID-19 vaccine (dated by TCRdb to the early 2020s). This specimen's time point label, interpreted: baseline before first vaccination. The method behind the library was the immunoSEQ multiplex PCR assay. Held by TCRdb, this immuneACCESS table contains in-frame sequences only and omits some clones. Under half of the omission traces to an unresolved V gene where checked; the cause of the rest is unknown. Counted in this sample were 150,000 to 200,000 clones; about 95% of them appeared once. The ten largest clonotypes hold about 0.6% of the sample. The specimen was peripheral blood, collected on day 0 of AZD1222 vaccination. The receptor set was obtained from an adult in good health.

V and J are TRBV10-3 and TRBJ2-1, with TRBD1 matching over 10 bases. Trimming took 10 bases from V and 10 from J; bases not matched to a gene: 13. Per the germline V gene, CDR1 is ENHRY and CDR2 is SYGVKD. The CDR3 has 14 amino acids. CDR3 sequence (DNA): TGTGCCACCTTACCGGGACAGGGGATTTGGGAGCAGTTCTTC. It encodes CATLPGQGIWEQFF.

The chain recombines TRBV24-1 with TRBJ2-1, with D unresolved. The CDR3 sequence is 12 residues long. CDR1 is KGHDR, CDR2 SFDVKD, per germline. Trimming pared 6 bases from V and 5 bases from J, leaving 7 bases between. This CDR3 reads CATSNGDNEQFF. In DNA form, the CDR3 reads TGTGCCACCAGTAACGGAGACAATGAGCAGTTCTTC.

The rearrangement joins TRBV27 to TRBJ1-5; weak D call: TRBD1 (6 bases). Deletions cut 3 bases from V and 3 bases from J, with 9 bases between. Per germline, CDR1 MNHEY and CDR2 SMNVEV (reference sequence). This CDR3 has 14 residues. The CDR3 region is CASSFQGSNQPQHF. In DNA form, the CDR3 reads TGTGCCAGCAGTTTTCAGGGGTCCAATCAGCCCCAGCATTTT.

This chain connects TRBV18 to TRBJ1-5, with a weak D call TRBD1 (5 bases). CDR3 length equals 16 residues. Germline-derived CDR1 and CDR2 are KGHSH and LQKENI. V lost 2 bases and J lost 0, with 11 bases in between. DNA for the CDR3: TGTGCCAGCTCACCATCTTCAGGGTATAGCAATCAGCCCCAGCATTTT. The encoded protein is CASSPSSGYSNQPQHF.

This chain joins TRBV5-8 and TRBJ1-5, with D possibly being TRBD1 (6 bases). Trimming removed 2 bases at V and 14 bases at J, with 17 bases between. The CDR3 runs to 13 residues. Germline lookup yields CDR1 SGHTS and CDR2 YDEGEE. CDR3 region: CASSFGGGGNKHF. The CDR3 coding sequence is TGTGCCAGCAGCTTCGGTGGGGGCGGGAATAAGCATTTT. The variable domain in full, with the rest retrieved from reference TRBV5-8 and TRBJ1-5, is EAGVTQSPTHLIKTRGQQATLRCSPISGHTSVYWYQQALGLGLQFLLWYDEGEERNRGNFPPRFSGRQFPNYSSELNVNALELEDSALYLCASSFGGGGNKHFGDGTRLSIL.

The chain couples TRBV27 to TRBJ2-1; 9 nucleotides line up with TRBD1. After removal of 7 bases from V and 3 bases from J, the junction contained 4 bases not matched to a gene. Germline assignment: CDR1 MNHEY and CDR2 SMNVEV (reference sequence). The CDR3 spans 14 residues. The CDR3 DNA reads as TGTGCCAGCACCCCGGGACAGGGCTACAATGAGCAGTTCTTC. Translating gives CASTPGQGYNEQFF.

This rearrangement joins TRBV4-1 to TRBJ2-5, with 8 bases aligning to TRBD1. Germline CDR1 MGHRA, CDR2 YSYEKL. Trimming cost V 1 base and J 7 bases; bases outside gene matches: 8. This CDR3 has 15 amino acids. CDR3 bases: TGCGCCAGCAGCCAAGGGGACAGGTCTTCGGTGACCCAGTACTTC. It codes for CASSQGDRSSVTQYF.

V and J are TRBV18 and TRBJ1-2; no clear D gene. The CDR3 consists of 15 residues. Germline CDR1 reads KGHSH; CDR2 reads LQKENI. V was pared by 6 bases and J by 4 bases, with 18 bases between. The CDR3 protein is CASSPSAEGPYGYTF. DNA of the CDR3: TGTGCCAGCTCCCCAAGCGCAGAGGGCCCCTATGGCTACACCTTC.

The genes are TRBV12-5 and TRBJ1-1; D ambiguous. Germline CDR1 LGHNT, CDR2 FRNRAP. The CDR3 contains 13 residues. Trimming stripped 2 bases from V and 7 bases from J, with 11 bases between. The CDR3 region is CASGLWGGGEAFF. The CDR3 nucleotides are TGTGCTAGTGGTTTGTGGGGTGGCGGTGAAGCTTTCTTT.

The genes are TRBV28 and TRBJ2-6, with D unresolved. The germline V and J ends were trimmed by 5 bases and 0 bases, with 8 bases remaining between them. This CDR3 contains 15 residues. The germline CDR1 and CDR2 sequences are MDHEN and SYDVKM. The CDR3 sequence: CASSLQLSGANVLTF. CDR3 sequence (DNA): TGTGCCAGCAGTCTACAGCTCTCTGGGGCCAACGTCCTGACTTTC.

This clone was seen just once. The CDR3 protein is CAVAGGYNNEQFF. In DNA form, the CDR3 reads TGTGCTGTAGCGGGGGGCTACAACAATGAGCAGTTCTTC. The V call is TRBV30, the J call TRBJ2-1; 10 bases fit TRBD2. This CDR3 region has 13 residues. The V gene's germline CDR1 is GTSNPN and CDR2 SVGIG (reference sequence).

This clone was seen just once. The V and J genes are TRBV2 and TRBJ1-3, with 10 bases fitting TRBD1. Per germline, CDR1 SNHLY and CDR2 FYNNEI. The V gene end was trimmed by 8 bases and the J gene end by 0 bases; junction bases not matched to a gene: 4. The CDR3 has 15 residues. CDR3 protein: CASPGQGDSGNTIYF. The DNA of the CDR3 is TGTGCCAGCCCCGGACAGGGGGACTCTGGAAACACCATATATTTT.

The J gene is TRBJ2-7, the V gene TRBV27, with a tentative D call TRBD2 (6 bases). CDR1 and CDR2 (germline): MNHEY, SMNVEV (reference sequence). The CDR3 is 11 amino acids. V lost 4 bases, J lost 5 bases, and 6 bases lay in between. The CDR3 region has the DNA TGTGCCAGCAGTTGGGGGGACGAGCAGTACTTC. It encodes CASSWGDEQYF.

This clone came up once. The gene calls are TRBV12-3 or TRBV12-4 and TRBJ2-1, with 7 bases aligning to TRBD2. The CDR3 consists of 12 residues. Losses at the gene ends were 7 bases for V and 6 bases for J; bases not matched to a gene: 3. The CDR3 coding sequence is TGTGCCAGCAACGCGGGAGTCAATGAGCAGTTCTTC. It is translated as CASNAGVNEQFF.

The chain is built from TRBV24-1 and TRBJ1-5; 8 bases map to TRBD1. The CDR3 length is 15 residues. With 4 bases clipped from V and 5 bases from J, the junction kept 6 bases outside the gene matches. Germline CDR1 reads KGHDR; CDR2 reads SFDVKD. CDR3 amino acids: CATSDQGTGHQPQHF. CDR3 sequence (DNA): TGTGCCACCAGTGACCAAGGGACAGGCCATCAGCCCCAGCATTTT.